Each of the 10 T cell receptor beta chains below was sequenced from the same sample in a study of blood T cell repertoires in COVID-19. Using immunoSEQ multiplex PCR, the repertoire was profiled, and TCRdb retains in-frame clones only, with some absent. In the table there are tens of thousands of clones, 90% to 95% of which are singletons. The sequencing input was peripheral blood. The receptors were gathered from a human donor with active COVID-19. The donor label of this sample is uncertain.

The rearrangement uses TRBV6-2 or TRBV6-3 and TRBJ1-2; no definite D call. The CDR3 runs 16 residues. Trimming left V 0 bases short and J 0 bases short, with 11 bases between. CDR1 MNHEY and CDR2 SVGEGT come from the germline V gene. The CDR3 reads CASSYSIDTSNYGYTF. The DNA for the CDR3 is TGTGCCAGCAGTTACTCAATTGACACCTCTAACTATGGCTACACCTTC.

The rearrangement joins TRBV5-3 to TRBJ2-5; the match to TRBD2 covers 7 bases. TRBV5-3 is assigned to the ORF class and has an uncertain function. J lost 2 bases, V lost 6 bases, and 13 bases had no gene match. The length of the CDR3 is 16 residues. The CDR3 sequence: CARIGGNRSPQETQYF. In DNA form, the CDR3 reads TGTGCCAGAATCGGGGGGAATCGTAGCCCGCAAGAGACCCAGTACTTC.

The gene calls are TRBV11-2 and TRBJ2-7; possibly TRBD2 for D (6 bases). The CDR3 is made up of 16 amino acids. Per germline, CDR1 SGHAT and CDR2 FQNNGV. V was trimmed by 5 bases and J by 2 bases, leaving 19 bases between them. The CDR3 here is CASSPPRLVWPYEQYF. CDR3 sequence (DNA): TGTGCCAGCAGCCCCCCCCGACTAGTGTGGCCCTACGAGCAGTACTTC.

The gene calls are TRBV21-1 and TRBJ2-5; the table's D gene call, TRBD2, was not cross checked with the DNA. TRBV21-1 is given as a pseudogene. CDR3 size: 13 residues. In nucleotides, the CDR3 is TGTGCCAGCCGCGGGACCTCGAGAGAGACCCAGTACTTC. Its translation is CASRGTSRETQYF.

The J gene is TRBJ2-6, the V gene TRBV6-2 or TRBV6-3; 8 nucleotides match TRBD2. Looked up from germline, CDR1 is MNHEY and CDR2 is SVGEGT. V lost 2 bases and J lost 1; bases outside the gene matches: 10. The CDR3 loop spans 19 amino acids. Written as DNA, the CDR3 is TGTGCCAGCAGTTACCGACCAGCGGGAGTGGGATCTGGGGCCAACGTCCTGACTTTC. It is translated as CASSYRPAGVGSGANVLTF.

The chain uses TRBV5-1 and TRBJ1-2; D is undetermined. The CDR3 loop spans 12 amino acids. V was shortened by 1 base and J by 7 bases, with 8 bases between the two germline ends. CDR1 is SGHRS and CDR2 is YFSETQ in the germline V gene. DNA of the CDR3: TGCGCCAGCAGCTTGTGGGGAGGTGGCTACACCTTC. Translation gives CASSLWGGGYTF.

V gene TRBV9 combines with J gene TRBJ2-1; D not certain. The CDR3 has 13 amino acids. Germline values: CDR1 SGDLS, CDR2 YYNGEE. V lost 4 bases, J lost 10 bases, and 15 bases lay in between. The CDR3 DNA reads TGTGCCAGCAGCTTTCGACTCTCTATGGAGCAGTTCTTC. Translation gives CASSFRLSMEQFF.

The CDR3 DNA reads TGCGCCAGCAGCTCTTTGGCGGGGGGGCCCTACGAGCAGTACTTC. It is translated as CASSSLAGGPYEQYF. The chain has TRBV4-1 and TRBJ2-7, with 9 positions matching TRBD2. The V and J ends lost 5 bases and 2 bases, in that order; junction bases with no gene match: 7. The CDR3 totals 15 residues. Per the germline V gene, CDR1 is MGHRA and CDR2 is YSYEKL.

The sample holds one count of this clone. This chain links TRBV2 with TRBJ2-5; 8 nucleotides align to TRBD1. Germline values: CDR1 SNHLY, CDR2 FYNNEI. V shed 10 bases, J shed 7 bases, and the junction held 11 bases outside the gene matches. The CDR3 totals 13 residues. The chain's CDR3 is CATSGGEFGTQYF. For the CDR3, the DNA is TGTGCCACCTCAGGGGGCGAATTCGGGACCCAGTACTTC.

This clone was seen once. The gene calls are TRBV11-2 and TRBJ1-1; no firm D call. The CDR3 is 13 amino acids. CDR1 is SGHAT, CDR2 FQNNGV, per germline. The ends were cut back, 4 bases at V and 9 bases at J, with 15 bases in the middle. CDR3 in amino acids: CASSSSGTSKAFF. The CDR3 DNA reads TGTGCCAGCAGCTCTAGCGGAACTAGCAAAGCTTTCTTT. The entire variable domain, with the rest obtained from reference TRBV11-2 and TRBJ1-1, is as follows: EAGVAQSPRYKIIEKRQSVAFWCNPISGHATLYWYQQILGQGPKLLIQFQNNGVVDDSQLPKDRFSAERLKGVDSTLKIQPAKLEDSAVYLCASSSSGTSKAFFGQGTRLTVV.